This T cell receptor (beta chain) originates from a study of blood T cell repertoires in COVID-19 (dated by TCRdb to about 2020). About the study as a whole: Collaborator samples came from the United States, Italy and Spain and covered acute and convalescent phases of COVID-19. The sample metadata nearly always contained a de-identified subject ID, COVID-19 status, age in years and sex. The prospective study material was composed of cDNA or gDNA derived from T cells, B-cell-depleted T cells, or PBMCs. Samples came from the ongoing ImmuneRACE study (first 160 participants) plus 1,254 subjects from 6 global collaborators. Where available, HLA class I and class II types were taken from metadata supplied by the sample provider and were not determined by assay-based typing. Subjects who had been exposed to COVID-19, were actively infected with it, or had recovered from it provided the deeply sampled blood TCRbeta repertoires that made up the dataset. A freely available public database, intended as a resource for researchers studying the immune response to SARS-CoV-2, is where the repertoires were released.

General conclusions and limits of the study: Clinical and demographic metadata were provided uncurated, with the amount varying by source and participant.

Concerning this clone: No antigen is known for it. Qualities for individual bases were not recorded, and no much larger clone is one base off.

Enrolling through a virtual design, the prospective study's participants ranged in age from roughly 18 to 90 years and lived across some 22 United States geographic areas. In the prospective study, cohorts were assigned on the basis of participant-reported clinical history obtained from a screening survey and a study questionnaire. ImmuneRACE Cohort 3 recovered participants were defined by two consecutive negative NP/OP PCR tests, healthcare professional clearance, or symptom resolution. Each participant in the prospective study had whole blood, serum and a nasopharyngeal or oropharyngeal swab collected by mobile phlebotomists. Over a roughly two-month period, participants in the prospective study had the option of providing additional blood draws and questionnaires. Prospective study blood samples were shipped either frozen or at room temperature before DNA extraction. TCRbeta CDR3 regions were amplified from genomic DNA using the immunoSEQ Assay, a bias-controlled multiplex PCR. For the original study's pipeline: The number of nucleated cells in each sample was estimated by amplification of reference gene primers within the assay. To quantify the absolute abundance of each unique TCRbeta CDR3 rearrangement, sequence reads were collapsed and filtered. For each sample, productive Simpson clonality was calculated as the square root of Simpson's diversity index over productive rearrangements. TCRdb stores this immuneACCESS table with in-frame sequences only. Part of the clones is absent; in the studies checked, under half of the shortfall reflects unresolved V genes, and no reason is known for the rest. For V, J and clone size, that table is used; D and trimming come from the DNA. Here the sample has around 300,000 clones; approximately 92% occur a single time. Of the sample, 2% to 2.5% falls within the top ten clones.

V and J are truncated by 1 base and 7 bases respectively, leaving an intervening sequence of 7 bases. CDR1 SQVTM and CDR2 ANQGSEA are derived from the germline V gene. The CDR3 runs 12 amino acids, cysteine and phenylalanine included. The read is trimmed to its CDR3 DNA, 36 bases read in frame from base 1. Sequences were obtained from PBMCs or T cells enriched from blood (not recorded which). This chain joins TRBV29-1 to TRBJ1-4; perhaps TRBD1 is the D gene, with 6 bases matching. The receptor was isolated from a woman aged 18-29 years who had recovered from COVID-19. The CDR3 region has the sequence CSVEVRGEKLFF. The sequence in DNA is TGCAGCGTTGAAGTCAGGGGTGAAAAACTGTTTTTT.